These 5 T cell receptor beta chains originate from one sample sequenced in a study of shared clonotypes between healthy human individuals. Here immunoSEQ multiplex PCR was the method, and the copy in TCRdb shows in-frame clones only, minus some. The sample consists of some 2,000,000 clones, around 95% of them appearing once. Sequenced: naive CD4+ T cells sorted from blood. Subset here: CD45RA+ positively selected. Receptor source: a man between 18 and 29 years old in good health.

In the case of this clone: The sample carries other DNA sequences with the same CDR3. V is TRBV9 and J is TRBJ2-2; possible D gene TRBD1, 6 bases. The CDR3 consists of 14 residues. CDR1 and CDR2 from the germline V gene are SGDLS and YYNGEE. V was trimmed by 2 bases and J by 4 bases, leaving 9 bases between them. The CDR3 protein is CASSVDSLTGELFF. In DNA form, the CDR3 reads TGTGCCAGCAGCGTGGACAGCCTCACCGGGGAGCTGTTTTTT. Full variable domain (rest looked up from reference TRBV9 and TRBJ2-2): DSGVTQTPKHLITATGQRVTLRCSPRSGDLSVYWYQQSLDQGLQFLIQYYNGEERAKGNILERFSAQQFPDLHSELNLSSLELGDSALYFCASSVDSLTGELFFGEGSRLTVL.

The chain has TRBV21-1 and TRBJ2-1; the table's D gene call, TRBD1, was not cross checked with the DNA. TRBV21-1 is flagged as a pseudogene. CDR3 length: 15 amino acids. The chain's CDR3 is CASSAGVEAYNEQFF. DNA for the CDR3: TGTGCCAGCAGCGCAGGGGTGGAAGCCTACAATGAGCAGTTCTTC.

The rearrangement uses TRBV6-6 and TRBJ1-4, with TRBD1 identical over 7 bases. The CDR3 spans 14 residues. Trimming removed 5 bases from V and 5 bases from J; junction bases left unmatched: 5. From germline, CDR1 is MNHNY and CDR2 SVGAGI (reference sequence). CDR3 amino acids: CASSEGQKNEKLFF. CDR3 coding DNA: TGTGCCAGCAGTGAGGGACAGAAGAATGAAAAACTGTTTTTT.

In its sample, this clone was seen once. At one boundary the junction diverges from the germline segment, which might be a read error. The chain employs TRBV7-7 and TRBJ2-5, with 12 bases identical to TRBD2. CDR1 is SSHAT and CDR2 is FNYEAQ in the germline V gene (reference sequence). The CDR3 is 16 amino acids. The CDR3 protein is CASSLGLAGTQETQYF. CDR3 nucleotides: TGTGCTAGCAGCTTAGGACTAGCGGGGACGCAAGAGACCCAGTACTTC.

This clone came up a few times. This CDR3 is also generated by other DNA sequences in the sample. The rearrangement links TRBV5-1 to TRBJ2-7; tentative D call: TRBD2 (5 bases). Germline V lookup: CDR1 SGHRS, CDR2 YFSETQ. Trimming left V 5 bases short and J 0 bases short, with 6 bases between. There are 12 residues in the CDR3. CDR3: CASRGSSYEQYF. The DNA of the CDR3 is TGCGCCAGCAGAGGGAGCTCCTACGAGCAGTACTTC.